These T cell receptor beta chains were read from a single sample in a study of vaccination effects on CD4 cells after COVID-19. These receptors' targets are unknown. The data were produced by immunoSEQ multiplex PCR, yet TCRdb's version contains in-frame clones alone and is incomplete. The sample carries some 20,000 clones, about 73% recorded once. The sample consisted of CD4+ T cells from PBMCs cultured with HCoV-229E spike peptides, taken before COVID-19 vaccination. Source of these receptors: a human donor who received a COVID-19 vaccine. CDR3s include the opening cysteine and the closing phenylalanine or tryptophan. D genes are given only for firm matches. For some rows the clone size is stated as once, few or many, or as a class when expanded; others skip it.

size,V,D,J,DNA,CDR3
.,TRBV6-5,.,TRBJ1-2,TGTGCCAGCAGTTCCCCGCGAAGGGCGGACTATGGCTACACCTTC,CASSSPRRADYGYTF
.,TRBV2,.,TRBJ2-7,TGTGCCAGCAGTGTAGCTTACCACGAGCAGTACTTC,CASSVAYHEQYF
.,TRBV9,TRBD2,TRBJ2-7,TGTGCCAGCAGCGCGGGGGGGAACTACGAGCAGTACTTC,CASSAGGNYEQYF
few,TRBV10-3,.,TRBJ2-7,TGTGCCACGACAGAAGCGGTCGAGCAGTACTTC,CATTEAVEQYF
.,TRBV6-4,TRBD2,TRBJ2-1,TGTGCCAGCAGTCGCTCTAGCGGGGGGGCTTCCTACAATGAGCAGTTCTTC,CASSRSSGGASYNEQFF
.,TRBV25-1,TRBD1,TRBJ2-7,TGTGCCAGCAGTGATGGTAACAGGGGTTCCTACGAGCAGTACTTC,CASSDGNRGSYEQYF
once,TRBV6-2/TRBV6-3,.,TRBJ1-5,TGTGCCAGCAGTGCCCTGGGGAGGACTCAGCCCCAGCATTTT,CASSALGRTQPQHF
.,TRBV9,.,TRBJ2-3,TGTGCCAGCAGCGTGGGATGGCGGAGTAGCACAGATACGCAGTATTTT,CASSVGWRSSTDTQYF
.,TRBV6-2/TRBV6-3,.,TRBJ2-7,TGTGCCAGCAGTTACAGAGAATACGAGCAGTACTTC,CASSYREYEQYF
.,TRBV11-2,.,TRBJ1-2,TGTGCCAGCAGCTCCCCCAGGGGCAGGAAGGATAACTATGGCTACACCTTC,CASSSPRGRKDNYGYTF
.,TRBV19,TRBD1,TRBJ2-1,TGTGCCAGTAGTAAGGACTTCGGGACAGGGGCTGATGAGCAGTTCTTC,CASSKDFGTGADEQFF
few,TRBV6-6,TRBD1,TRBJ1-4,TGTGCCAGCAGTTACCGGGACAGCAGGAATGAAAAACTGTTTTTT,CASSYRDSRNEKLFF
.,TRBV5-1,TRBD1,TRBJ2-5,TGCGCCAGCAGCTTGCTAGGACAGGCAGAGACCCAGTACTTC,CASSLLGQAETQYF
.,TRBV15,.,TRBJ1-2,TGTGCCACCAGCAGAATAATACAGGATGGCTACACCTTC,CATSRIIQDGYTF
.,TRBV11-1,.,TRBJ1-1,TGTGCCACAGAAGGGGATGCTAACACTGAAGCTTTCTTT,CATEGDANTEAFF
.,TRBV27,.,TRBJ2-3,TGTGCCAGCAGTCCCTCGAGGGAGGGGGCCACAGATACGCAGTATTTT,CASSPSREGATDTQYF
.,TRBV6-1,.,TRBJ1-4,TGTGCCAGCAGTGAATCGGGAACAGGGAGACTGTTTTTT,CASSESGTGRLFF
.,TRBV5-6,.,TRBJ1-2,TGTGCCAGCAGCCGAAGGACAAACTATGGCTACACCTTC,CASSRRTNYGYTF
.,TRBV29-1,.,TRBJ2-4,TGCAGCGTTAACGTGGGCGGGGTCGACAAAAACATTCAGTACTTC,CSVNVGGVDKNIQYF
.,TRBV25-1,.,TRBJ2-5,TGTGCCAGCAGTGAGACAGGAAAAGAGACCCAGTACTTC,CASSETGKETQYF
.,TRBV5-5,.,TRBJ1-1,TGTGCCAGCAGCTCCAGGGACGGCCTTTCACGATTCTTT,CASSSRDGLSRFF
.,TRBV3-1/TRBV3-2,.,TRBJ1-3,TGTGCCAGCAGCCGATCCGGTTTCTCCACCTCTGGAAACACCATATATTTT,CASSRSGFSTSGNTIYF
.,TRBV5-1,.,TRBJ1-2,TGCGCCAGCAGCTTATCCCGTCGGGATGGCTACACCTTC,CASSLSRRDGYTF
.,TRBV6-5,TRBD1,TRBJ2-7,TGTGCCAGCAGGCCCACAGGGGCCTACGAGCAGTACTTC,CASRPTGAYEQYF
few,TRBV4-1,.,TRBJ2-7,TGCGCCAGCAGCCAATTGGTCAGGGATACAACTGAGCAGTACTTC,CASSQLVRDTTEQYF
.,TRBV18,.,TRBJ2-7,TGTGCCAGCTCGCGCCGGACTTTCGAGAAGCGTGTCCCCGAGCAGTACTTC,CASSRRTFEKRVPEQYF